The rows below give T cell receptor beta chains drawn from one sample of a study of cytomegalovirus exposure and HLA in healthy donors. The assay was immunoSEQ multiplex PCR, and TCRdb's table has in-frame clones only and misses some. This sample has about 160,000 clones, with roughly four fifths found just once. Sequencing was done on a sample of PBMCs. These receptors were obtained from a girl aged 2 to 9 in good health and CMV-seropositive. Both conserved end residues are part of each CDR3. Each record gives: CDR3 protein, CDR3 DNA, clone size, J gene, V gene, D gene. D genes are given only for firm matches. Expanded clones are given a class, and other clones once, few, many or no size at all.

CASSLTGTRSETQYF	TGTGCCAGCAGCTTGACCGGGACTAGAAGTGAGACCCAGTACTTC	-	TRBJ2-5	TRBV7-9	TRBD2
CASSEQGPGREKLFF	TGTGCCAGCAGTGAACAGGGCCCAGGGCGGGAAAAACTGTTTTTT	-	TRBJ1-4	TRBV6-1	-
CASSLGPSSYNEQFF	TGTGCCAGCAGCTTGGGTCCGAGCTCCTACAATGAGCAGTTCTTC	-	TRBJ2-1	TRBV5-6	-
CASSPPGLHPYGYTF	TGTGCCAGCAGCCCACCAGGACTACACCCCTATGGCTACACCTTC	-	TRBJ1-2	TRBV28	-
CAWSVGISGRYLGKNIQYF	TGTGCCTGGAGTGTAGGAATTAGCGGGAGGTACTTGGGCAAAAACATTCAGTACTTC	-	TRBJ2-4	TRBV30	TRBD2
CALNIRWDRGYEQYF	TGTGCCTTGAATATACGGTGGGACAGGGGGTACGAGCAGTACTTC	-	TRBJ2-7	TRBV30	TRBD1
CASSGSRRPTHYEQYF	TGTGCCAGCAGTGGGTCCAGGCGTCCTACCCACTACGAGCAGTACTTC	once	TRBJ2-7	TRBV6-1	-
CASSPLGGLQETQYF	TGTGCCAGCAGCCCCCTAGGGGGCCTCCAAGAGACCCAGTACTTC	-	TRBJ2-5	TRBV7-3	TRBD1
CASSLALGTDTQYF	TGTGCCAGCAGTTTAGCACTGGGCACAGATACGCAGTATTTT	-	TRBJ2-3	TRBV27	-
CASSYSETGEQYF	TGTGCCAGCAGTTACTCGGAGACGGGCGAGCAGTACTTC	-	TRBJ2-7	TRBV6-6	-
CASSPAGLSGNTIYF	TGTGCCAGCAGCCCTGCGGGTCTATCTGGAAACACCATATATTTT	-	TRBJ1-3	TRBV6-5	-
CASVPRGQPQHF	TGTGCCAGTGTACCAAGGGGCCAGCCCCAGCATTTT	-	TRBJ1-5	TRBV28	-
CASSHPGDGVTEAFF	TGTGCCAGCAGCCACCCGGGGGACGGAGTCACTGAAGCTTTCTTT	-	TRBJ1-1	TRBV14	-
CASKFSGSNEKLFF	TGTGCCAGCAAATTCTCCGGGAGTAATGAAAAACTGTTTTTT	-	TRBJ1-4	TRBV2	-
CASSQRENQPQHF	TGTGCCAGCAGTCAACGGGAAAATCAGCCCCAGCATTTT	-	TRBJ1-5	TRBV6-4	-
CASSEGHSSTDTQYF	TGTGCCAGCAGTGAGGGCCACTCTAGCACAGATACGCAGTATTTT	-	TRBJ2-3	TRBV6-1	-
CASRTTGGILETQYF	TGCGCCAGCAGAACGACAGGGGGCATTTTAGAGACCCAGTACTTC	once	TRBJ2-5	TRBV5-1	TRBD1
CASSKRGEGYTF	TGTGCCAGCAGCAAGCGGGGGGAAGGCTACACCTTC	-	TRBJ1-2	TRBV7-8	-
CASSYSGTSGETQYF	TGTGCCAGCAGCTACTCCGGGACTAGTGGTGAGACCCAGTACTTC	-	TRBJ2-5	TRBV5-6	TRBD2
CASSLAPLAGTTGELFF	TGTGCCAGCAGCTTAGCCCCTCTAGCGGGAACCACCGGGGAGCTGTTTTTT	-	TRBJ2-2	TRBV7-8	TRBD2
CASSPHDSTGETQYF	TGTGCCAGCTCACCGCACGACAGTACTGGGGAGACCCAGTACTTC	-	TRBJ2-5	TRBV18	-
CASGSYNEQFF	TGTGCCTCAGGCTCCTACAATGAGCAGTTCTTC	-	TRBJ2-1	TRBV30	-
CARSGDRARNTEAFF	TGCGCCAGATCCGGGGACAGGGCAAGGAACACTGAAGCTTTCTTT	-	TRBJ1-1	TRBV4-1	TRBD1
CASSPRGQGNTGELFF	TGTGCCAGCAGCCCAAGGGGACAGGGCAACACCGGGGAGCTGTTTTTT	-	TRBJ2-2	TRBV7-9	TRBD1
CASNNGGNQPQHF	TGTGCCAGCAACAACGGGGGGAATCAGCCCCAGCATTTT	-	TRBJ1-5	TRBV7-2	-